This TCR beta chain was identified in a study of spatial heterogeneity in lung cancer. The time point denotes: sample taken at primary tumor resection. Material for sequencing was whole RNA from tumor, nontumor lung or frozen PBMC, left unsorted. This clonotype was detected ten times or more. Trimming cost V 9 bases and J 8 bases; bases outside gene matches: 6. CDR1 ENHRY and CDR2 SYGVKD come from the germline V gene. This CDR3 region has 13 residues. All TCR cDNA molecules were individually tagged with a unique molecular identifier. TCRdb used MiXCR to reprocess the 5' RACE reads, holding one entry per CDR3 protein. Of over 50,000 distinct CDR3 sequences in the sample, less than 10% were seen once.

The chain uses TRBV10-3 and TRBJ1-6, with 8 bases fitting TRBD1. This TCR was sampled from a female donor with early-stage non-small cell lung cancer. The specimen was PBMCs, collected at surgery. The CDR3 region is CAIQGAKDSPLHF. The CDR3 DNA reads as TGTGCCATTCAGGGGGCTAAGGATTCACCCCTCCACTTT.